Reported below is one TCR beta chain. The antigen it binds to is not known. One base away there is no much larger clone; base qualities are not given. The data derive from a study of cytomegalovirus exposure and HLA in healthy donors (dated by TCRdb to between 2016 and 2019). With regard to the full study: An earlier analysis of roughly 610 of the donors reported over 250 Gb of sequence data and 117 million unique TCR beta sequences obtained from about 200 million T cells. Typing coverage varied by locus: about 620-630 donors for A, B, C, DRB1 and DQB1; about 520 for DQA1; approximately 610 for DPA1; around 490 for DPB1. Every repertoire in the discovery cohort had been generated on one and the same sequencing platform. In the later analysis, no new phenotypic data were used to find candidate immune exposures; instead, reliance was placed on TCR beta sequences and their occurrence across donors. An earlier analysis of 587 of the donors used high-throughput TCR beta sequencing to judge whether each TCR beta V gene segment behaved as functional or pseudogenic. To predict cytomegalovirus infection status, the study combined high-throughput TCR immunosequencing, statistical association of individual TCRs with disease status, and machine learning. A later analysis re-examined previously published TCR beta repertoires from around 670 donors and added high-resolution HLA genotyping to investigate patterns of TCR occurrence. Besides the first cohort of around 700 subjects, a separate validation cohort made up of 120 different subjects was used. Because of strong linkage in the cohort, 4 to 6 DR-DQ haplotypes were treated as single units for association and clustering. Among a few hundred genotyped donors of the cohort, an average of 235,054 unique TCR beta nucleotide sequences were sequenced per donor, around 20% of them non-productive. The study used immunosequencing to profile the T cell repertoires of 666 subjects and linked those repertoires to cytomegalovirus serostatus. Both class I and class II loci were covered by HLA typing, at four-digit resolution. Of the roughly 400 genotyped donors, 70% to 90% were placed in the genetic ancestry cluster associated with self-reported Caucasian donors. An early release covering about 600 HLA-typed donors comprised approximately 300 gigabases of sequencing data and roughly 85 million unique TCR sequences. A later genetic analysis used genome-wide SNP genotypes for about three fifths of the 666 donors, treating that subset as a discovery cohort. The study aimed to test whether cataloging public T cell receptors could reveal signatures of past pathogen exposure. Donor age, sex, ethnicity and CMV serostatus were compiled alongside the repertoire data. The research as a whole found: This cohort had only TCR beta chains sequenced, and the lack of alpha or paired-chain data limited which features could be detected. Some IMGT-functional V segments, including TRBV6-2 and TRBV6-3, could not be told apart with the 87-base-pair reads, so those segments were excluded. In a later analysis, the rate of TCR association differed among HLA loci, with DRB1 alleles having the most associated TCRs and HLA-C alleles having the fewest. The study gave a list of about 170 TCR beta chains associated with cytomegalovirus. A later analysis found that most CMV-associated TCR beta chains appeared HLA-restricted, with HLA associations seemingly driven largely by CMV exposure. Assigning TCR associations to individual alleles was difficult when HLA alleles, especially DR and DQ, strongly co-occurred. According to a later analysis, parvovirus B19, influenza, CMV and Epstein-Barr virus appeared linked to several top co-occurrence clusters. A later genetic analysis reported fewer N-insertions in productive TCRs among donors in an Asian-associated ancestry cluster than the approximately 670-donor mean. Across donors, most TCR sequences were observed very rarely, whereas some public TCRs were present in many individuals. Presence/absence analyses assumed roughly uniform sequencing depth across donors, an assumption that may not hold. A few of the identified cytomegalovirus-associated TCR beta chains were confirmed in vitro to be specific for cytomegalovirus antigens. In a later analysis, some 17,000 TCR beta sequences were associated with specific HLA alleles at a false discovery rate of 0.05. A group of highly shared sequence variants was considered likely to be a technical artifact of the sequencing pipeline. A later genetic analysis associated a missense DCLRE1C variant with V-gene and J-gene trimming of TCR beta chains, and an independent cohort replicated the association. The earlier analysis of 587 of the donors excluded 15 to 20 rarely observed V segments, including chromosome 9 orphons, because counts were too low. Cytomegalovirus status was reported to be diagnosed by the classifier with high specificity and sensitivity in both the original and validation cohorts. A further reported finding was that TCR beta sequences accurately predicted the HLA-A and HLA-B alleles for most subjects in the first cohort. Linkage disequilibrium might explain the correlated functional status among segregating V segments, but an unknown experimental factor could not be excluded. A later analysis found that HLA-associated TCR beta chains were more clonally expanded and had lower generation probabilities than equally common non-associated chains. In an earlier analysis of 450 to 750 of the donors, most TCR beta V segments appeared in productive rearrangements about 90% or about 30% of the time, broadly matching IMGT annotations. It was suggested by the authors that the approach could potentially be generalized to other disease states and immunological phenotypes. Because HLA typing was unavailable for some donors at each locus, only the typed subset was used in association tests. CMV serostatus was the only immune exposure information available for the cohort.

V sheds 2 bases and J sheds 3 bases, leaving 10 bases between their ends. Based on the germline V gene (reference sequence), the CDR1 and CDR2 sequences are SEHNR and FQNEAQ. The CDR3 runs 14 residues from the cysteine to the phenylalanine. The kept DNA is CDR3 alone, 42 bases in frame from the first base. In total, over 600 healthy bone marrow donors made up the cohort. At the time of sampling, every cohort member was nominally healthy, though immune exposures that went unrecorded were likely present. The donor was CMV seropositive and belonged to the group of about 290 seropositive cohort members. Each donor provided a peripheral blood sample, and peripheral blood mononuclear cells were used for TCR beta sequencing. Genomic DNA was extracted from the blood cell samples with the Qiagen DNeasy Blood Extraction Kit. The library was produced with the immunoSEQ multiplex PCR assay. The multiplex PCR relied on a mix of 60 forward primers for TCR Vbeta segments and 13 reverse primers for TCR Jbeta segments. The CDR3 region of rearranged TCR beta genes was amplified from genomic DNA by a multiplex PCR assay. The amplified TCR beta libraries were sequenced on the Illumina HiSeq System as 87-base-pair reads. In the authors' own workflow: In a later analysis, 77 million or so unique TCR beta chains were counted across the 650 to 750 repertoires, and about 10 million of these chains were shared by at least two donors. Raw reads were error-corrected and collapsed into unique sequences with a nearest-neighbor algorithm that merged closely related sequences to remove PCR and sequencing errors. CDR3 sequences were aligned to IMGT reference sequences to assign V, D and J gene segments. For a sequence to be retained, a match of at least six nucleotides was required to both a V gene segment and a J gene segment. A rearrangement counted as productive if the CDR3 had no stop codons and remained in frame with V and J, and every other rearrangement counted as non-productive. Following IMGT convention, CDR3 was defined as the stretch from the second conserved V-encoded cysteine to the conserved J-encoded phenylalanine. In an earlier analysis of more than 550 of the donors, sequences lacking an unambiguous match to a single V gene segment were excluded. In an earlier analysis of 587 of the donors, V segments were called functional above 56.7% productive rearrangements and were called segregating when the between-donor standard deviation exceeded 5%. A statistical classification framework was built to diagnose cytomegalovirus status from the catalog of TCR beta chain sequences. V and J gene assignment, in a later analysis, came from comparing TCR nucleotide sequences with IMGT/GENE-DB human TR gene sequences. Using the TCRdist pipeline, a later analysis assigned CDR3 sequences along with most-parsimonious VDJ recombination scenarios. A later analysis defined each TCR beta chain by its CDR3 amino acid sequence plus V-gene family, and excluded reads lacking a unique V-gene family. In a later analysis, several hundred highly shared, low-generation-probability nucleotide sequences were removed to address suspected cross-contamination and a sequencing artifact. For each public chain, a later analysis derived a clonal expansion index from normalized ranks of inferred template counts within each repertoire. In a later analysis, generation probabilities were computed using a VDJ recombination model fitted to out-of-frame rearrangements, and the results were checked against IGoR. In a later analysis, hypergeometric tests were used to score TCR-TCR, TCR-HLA and TCR-CMV co-occurrence, with a repertoire-size bias correction applied to TCR pairs. False discovery rates were estimated in a later analysis by permuting HLA or CMV assignments 20 times. In a later analysis, co-occurring TCRs were grouped using DBSCAN, and TCRdist sequence similarity was added for clustering within HLA-allele-positive subsets. For co-occurrence clustering, repertoires with fewer than 30,000 or more than 120,000 public chains were excluded, along with a handful of repertoires with anomalous nucleotide sharing. TCRdb carries this immuneACCESS record with in-frame sequences only. Its versions omit some clonotypes, under half of them owing to an unresolved V gene in the studies checked, with the rest unexplained. V and J calls plus clone size are reproduced from that table; the DNA served to infer D and trimming. Here the sample has about 76,000 clones; about 76% occur a single time. The ten largest clones take up around 10% of the sample.

The chain links TRBV7-9 with TRBJ1-1; there is no confident call for the D gene. The TCR originated in a male donor in good health and CMV-seropositive. What was sequenced was PBMCs. The nucleotide sequence is given as TGTGCCAGCAGCTTATACGGGAGGGACACTGAAGCTTTCTTT. Translated, this is CASSLYGRDTEAFF. The variable domain in full, with residues beyond the CDR3 obtained from the reference TRBV7-9 and TRBJ1-1 genes, is DTGVSQNPRHKITKRGQNVTFRCDPISEHNRLYWYRQTLGQGPEFLTYFQNEAQLEKSRLLSDRFSAERPKGSFSTLEIQRTEQGDSAMYLCASSLYGRDTEAFFGQGTRLTVV.